Below, 6 T cell receptor beta chains from the same sample are listed, as sequenced in a study of T cell changes during pregnancy in multiple sclerosis. TCRdb's table, derived via immunoSEQ multiplex PCR, lists solely in-frame clones and lacks some. The sample has approximately 9,000 clones; more than 80% are singletons. Specimen: CD8+ T cells from peripheral blood mononuclear cells, collected in the third trimester of pregnancy. All receptors derive from a female donor in good health, enrolled as a control in a pregnancy study.

V gene TRBV5-1 combines with J gene TRBJ2-1; 7 nucleotides align to TRBD2. V lost 1 base and J lost 3; bases outside the gene matches: 4. The CDR3 has 15 amino acids. The germline CDR1 and CDR2 sequences are SGHRS and YFSETQ. CDR3 DNA: TGCGCCAGCAGCTTGCGCGGGAGAGACTACAATGAGCAGTTCTTC. Protein product: CASSLRGRDYNEQFF.

This clone ranks as large. This chain joins TRBV6-5 and TRBJ2-5, with D unresolved. Germline V gene sequence: CDR1 MNHEY, CDR2 SVGAGI. This CDR3 region has 14 residues. The ends were cut back, 6 bases at V and 1 base at J, with 12 bases in the middle. The DNA for the CDR3 is TGTGCCAGCAGCCCCGACACGGTCCAAGAGACCCAGTACTTC. Protein product: CASSPDTVQETQYF.

Sample share makes this clone medium-sized. The genes are TRBV5-4 and TRBJ2-2; 13 bases are shared with TRBD2. Losses at the gene ends were 0 bases for V and 3 bases for J; bases not matched to a gene: 2. The germline V gene encodes CDR1 SGHNT and CDR2 YYREEE (reference sequence). The CDR3 has 17 residues. CDR3: CASSLGLAGGHTGELFF. CDR3 coding DNA: TGTGCCAGCAGCTTGGGACTAGCGGGGGGACACACCGGGGAGCTGTTTTTT.

This rearrangement joins TRBV6-4 to TRBJ2-3; TRBD1 agrees at 10 bases. Trimming cost V 6 bases and J 2 bases; bases outside gene matches: 5. CDR1 and CDR2 (germline): MRHNA, SNTAGT. The CDR3 is 15 residues long. The CDR3 sequence is CASSPGTGDTDTQYF. As DNA, the CDR3 is TGTGCCAGCAGCCCTGGGACAGGGGACACAGATACGCAGTATTTT.

CDR3 sequence reads: CASRSIGTSGDSTDTQYF. CDR3 coding DNA: TGCGCCAGCAGATCCATCGGGACTAGCGGGGATAGCACAGATACGCAGTATTTT. The chain recombines TRBV5-1 with TRBJ2-3; 13 bases align to TRBD2. The CDR3 extends over 18 amino acids. CDR1 SGHRS and CDR2 YFSETQ come from the germline V gene. J gave up 0 bases and V 5 bases, and 9 bases lay outside the gene matches.

The chain links TRBV28 to TRBJ1-2, with 9 bases identical to TRBD1. The CDR3 has 12 amino acids. The ends lost 4 bases at V and 9 bases at J; junction bases unmatched: 3. The germline V gene has CDR1 MDHEN and CDR2 SYDVKM. For the CDR3, the DNA is TGTGCCAGCAGTTCCGGACAGGGGAGCTACACCTTC. Protein product: CASSSGQGSYTF.